This T cell receptor beta chain was identified in a study of cytomegalovirus exposure and HLA in healthy donors. Overall study results and limits: Differences between HLA loci emerged in a later analysis of TCR association rates, with DRB1 most and HLA-C fewest. Association of a missense DCLRE1C variant with TCR beta V- and J-gene trimming was reported in a later analysis. The number of N-insertions in an Asian-associated ancestry cluster was reportedly below the 666-donor mean in a later analysis.

In nominal health when sampled, donors likely had unrecorded immune exposures nonetheless. Details on this clone: As yet, its antigen is unknown.

This PCR relied on a set of 60 Vbeta primers and 13 Jbeta primers. Data came from immunoSEQ multiplex PCR; TCRdb stores just in-frame clones and leaves some out. Of about 200,000 clones in the sample, roughly 84% were seen once. This CDR3 spans 15 amino acids. CDR1 is SGHRS, CDR2 YFSETQ, per germline. Trimming at V came to 2 bases and at J to 3 bases, leaving 5 bases not matched to a gene. This chain links TRBV5-1 with TRBJ2-3; 8 nucleotides agree with TRBD2. Sequenced sample: PBMCs. The TCR comes from a man over 45 in good health and CMV-seronegative. CDR3 in amino acids: CASSFSSGGTDTQYF. CDR3 coding DNA: TGCGCCAGCAGCTTCAGCTCGGGAGGGACAGATACGCAGTATTTT.